The sequence of this T cell receptor beta chain was determined in a study of glioma-infiltrating T cells after dendritic cell vaccination. This clone was found a few times. This sample's time point: after dendritic cell vaccination, including at tumor progression/relapse. Selection required adequate fresh-frozen tumor tissue plus more than two years' survival data. The germline V gene encodes CDR1 LNHDA and CDR2 SQIVND (reference sequence). The V and J ends lost 3 bases and 10 bases respectively, with 16 bases between them. CDR3 length equals 14 residues. Primers: 60 V beta forward and 13 J beta reverse. Assay: immunoSEQ multiplex PCR; the TCRdb copy retains only in-frame clones and omits some. The sample has 70,000 to 90,000 clones; around 83% are singletons.

This chain connects TRBV19 to TRBJ1-3; possibly TRBD1 for D (6 bases). The sequence was collected from a human donor with glioblastoma. Sequenced material: blood, taken after dendritic cell vaccination. The DNA of the CDR3 is TGTGCCAGTAGTATTGGGACACCCGCTAGTACCATATATTTT. Amino acids: CASSIGTPASTIYF.